The present T cell receptor (beta chain) was sequenced within a study of blood T cells in healthy people across ages. Study results and caveats: TCR beta diversity per million T cells fell roughly linearly with age.

A sample-barcoded 5' primer and a J-beta primer mix were used in a second PCR of roughly 7 to 11 cycles. TCRdb analysed the 5' RACE reads with MiXCR anew, one entry per CDR3 protein. The table lists over a million distinct CDR3 sequences, 59% of them singletons, with under 8.5% in the top ten. This CDR3 is built from 15 residues. Trimming stripped 6 bases from V and 7 bases from J, with 21 bases between. Germline V CDR1 and CDR2: MNHEY, SVGEGT. The table lists this clonotype with a few counts. The antigen is unknown. J is TRBJ2-5 and V is TRBV6-2 or TRBV6-3; D may be TRBD2 (6 bases). This TCR was recovered from a man aged 18 to 29 in good health. The sample taken for sequencing was blood. CDR3 in DNA: TGTGCCAGCAGCGAATACGGACTAAGGCGGGTGACCCAGTACTTC. Translating it yields CASSEYGLRRVTQYF.